The 8 T cell receptor beta chains given below trace back to one sample, sequenced in a study of T cells expressing NK-cell markers. For each CDR3 protein, TCRdb gives one entry from its re-call of the 5' RACE reads, without DNA. The table for this sample gives 120,000 to 150,000 distinct CDR3 sequences. Sequences were obtained from blood T cells: a sorted CD56 or NKG2C T cell subset, CD4+ or CD8+ T cells, or bulk PBMC T cells (not recorded which). These receptors were collected from a young man in good health.

This rearrangement joins TRBV25-1 to TRBJ2-3. Germline CDR1 MGHDK, CDR2 SYGVNS. The CDR3 has 11 amino acids. The CDR3 sequence: CASSTGGTQYF.

This chain's CDR3 is CATSRDAASTDTQYF. The chain carries TRBV15 and TRBJ2-3. CDR3 size: 15 residues. Germline CDR1 reads LNHNV; CDR2 reads YYDKDF (reference sequence).

V usage is TRBV27 and J usage is TRBJ2-7; TCRdb outputs TRBD1, but without DNA this stays unchecked. Germline V gene data show CDR1 as MNHEY and CDR2 as SMNVEV (reference sequence). CDR3 size: 15 residues. CDR3 protein: CASSLRGGSYYEQYF.

The V gene is TRBV13, the J gene TRBJ1-5; there is no DNA to check the TCRdb D call of TRBD1. The germline V gene encodes CDR1 PRHDT and CDR2 FYEKMQ (reference sequence). The CDR3 runs to 14 residues. The chain's CDR3 is CASSQGRLNQPQHF.

The V call is TRBV30, the J call TRBJ2-1; TCRdb calls TRBD2, which cannot be checked without DNA. Germline V gene data show CDR1 as GTSNPN and CDR2 as SVGIG (reference sequence). The CDR3 covers 15 residues. The CDR3 here is CAWSVASGILNEQFF.

The rearrangement joins TRBV7-9 to TRBJ2-5; as DNA is missing, the TRBD2 call by TCRdb cannot be tested. CDR1 is SEHNR and CDR2 is FQNEAQ in the germline V gene (reference sequence). The length of the CDR3 is 14 residues. This chain's CDR3 is CASSSFRDFRTQYF.

This rearrangement joins TRBV6-5 to TRBJ2-3. There are 15 residues in the CDR3. CDR1 and CDR2 from the germline V gene are MNHEY and SVGAGI. The CDR3 is CASSYQRRSTDTQYF.

V gene TRBV6-1 combines with J gene TRBJ2-1; there is no DNA to check the TCRdb D call of TRBD1. The length of the CDR3 is 14 residues. Germline values: CDR1 MNHNS, CDR2 SASEGT. CDR3 residues: CASSFTQGLDEQFF.